This note documents a single TCR beta chain sequence. This CDR3 has 18 amino acids. Unmatched junction bases numbered 13, after V lost 0 bases and J lost 5 bases. CDR1 is SGHRS and CDR2 is YFSETQ in the germline V gene. This record comes from a study of OX40 agonist ivuxolimab in advanced cancers. Study information: An anti-OX40 (CD134) antibody with agonistic activity, ivuxolimab, was administered to patients. People who had prior anti-PD-1, anti-PD-L1 or anti-CTLA-4 therapy could take part, and around 40% had some. Dose-escalation patients had hepatocellular carcinoma, melanoma, renal cell or head and neck cancer. All patients had ivuxolimab intravenously every 2 weeks at 0.01 to 10 mg/kg.

Here immunoSEQ multiplex PCR was the method, and the copy in TCRdb shows in-frame clones only, minus some. The data show around 62,000 clones, about 88% seen once. The TCR was taken from an adult with an advanced solid tumor such as melanoma, head and neck, liver or kidney cancer. The sample consisted of CD4+ or CD8+ T cells sorted from blood, taken in a trial of the OX40 agonist ivuxolimab. V and J are TRBV5-1 and TRBJ1-1, with TRBD1 identical over 10 bases. The CDR3: CASSLVQIPGQGSTEAFF. In DNA form, the CDR3 reads TGCGCCAGCAGCTTGGTCCAAATACCGGGACAGGGGAGTACTGAAGCTTTCTTT.